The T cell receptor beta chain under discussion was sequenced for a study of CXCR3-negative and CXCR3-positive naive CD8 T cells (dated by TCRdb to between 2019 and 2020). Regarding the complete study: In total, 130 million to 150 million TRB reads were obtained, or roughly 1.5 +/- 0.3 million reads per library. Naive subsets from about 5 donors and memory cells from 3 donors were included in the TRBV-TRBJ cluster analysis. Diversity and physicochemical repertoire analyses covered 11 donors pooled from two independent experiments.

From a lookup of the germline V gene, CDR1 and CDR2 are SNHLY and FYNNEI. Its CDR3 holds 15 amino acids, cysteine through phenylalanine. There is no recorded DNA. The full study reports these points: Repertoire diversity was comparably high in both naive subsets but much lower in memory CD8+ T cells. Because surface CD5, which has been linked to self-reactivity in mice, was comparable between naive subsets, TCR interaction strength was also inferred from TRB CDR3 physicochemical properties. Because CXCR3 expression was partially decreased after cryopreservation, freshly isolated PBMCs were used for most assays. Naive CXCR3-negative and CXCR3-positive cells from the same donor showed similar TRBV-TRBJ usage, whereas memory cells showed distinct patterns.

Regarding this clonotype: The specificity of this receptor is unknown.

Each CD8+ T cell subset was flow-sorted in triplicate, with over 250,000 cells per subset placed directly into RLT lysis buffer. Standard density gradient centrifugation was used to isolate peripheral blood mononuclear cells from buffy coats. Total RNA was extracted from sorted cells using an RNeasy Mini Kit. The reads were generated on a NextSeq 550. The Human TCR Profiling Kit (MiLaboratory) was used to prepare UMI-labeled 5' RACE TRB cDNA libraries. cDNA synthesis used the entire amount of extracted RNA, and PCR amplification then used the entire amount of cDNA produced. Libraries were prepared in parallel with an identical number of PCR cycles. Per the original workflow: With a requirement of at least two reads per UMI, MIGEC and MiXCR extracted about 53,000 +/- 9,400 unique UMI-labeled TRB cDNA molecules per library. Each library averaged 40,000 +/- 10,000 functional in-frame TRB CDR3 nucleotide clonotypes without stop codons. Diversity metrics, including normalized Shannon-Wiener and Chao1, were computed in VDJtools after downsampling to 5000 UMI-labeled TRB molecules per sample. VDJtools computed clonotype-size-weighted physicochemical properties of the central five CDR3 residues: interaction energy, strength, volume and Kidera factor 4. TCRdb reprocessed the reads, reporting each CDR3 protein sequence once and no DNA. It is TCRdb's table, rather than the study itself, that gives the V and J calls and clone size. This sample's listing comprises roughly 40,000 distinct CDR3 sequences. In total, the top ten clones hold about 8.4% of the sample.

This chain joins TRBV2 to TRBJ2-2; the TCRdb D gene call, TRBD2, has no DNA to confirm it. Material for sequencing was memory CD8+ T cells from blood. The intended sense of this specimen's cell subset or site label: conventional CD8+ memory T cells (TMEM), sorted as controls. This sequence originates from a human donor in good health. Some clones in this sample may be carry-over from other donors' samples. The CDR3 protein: CASKSAGLLTGELFF.